Detailed here is one T cell receptor beta chain. Under the authors' procedure: Reference gene primer amplification gave nucleated cell count estimates. Using immunoSEQ multiplex PCR, the repertoire was profiled, and TCRdb retains in-frame clones only, with some absent. V and J calls and clone size are given by that table; D and trimming were obtained from the DNA. In the table there are a few hundred thousand clones, 84% of which are singletons. The data originate from a study of blood T cell repertoires in COVID-19. As for the study in general: The United States, Italy and Spain provided the acute and convalescent COVID-19 samples. The cDNA or gDNA used as material had been derived from T cells, B-cell-depleted T cells, or PBMCs.

Trimming left V 0 bases short and J 1 base short, with 4 bases between. CDR3 size: 13 residues. Germline CDR1 SGDLS, CDR2 YYNGEE. The chain links TRBV9 to TRBJ1-1; D not certain. The specimen sequenced was peripheral blood. The TCR comes from a man younger than 40 with active or convalescent COVID-19. CDR3 sequence: CASSVARNTEAFF. The CDR3, as DNA: TGTGCCAGCAGCGTAGCTAGGAACACTGAAGCTTTCTTT.